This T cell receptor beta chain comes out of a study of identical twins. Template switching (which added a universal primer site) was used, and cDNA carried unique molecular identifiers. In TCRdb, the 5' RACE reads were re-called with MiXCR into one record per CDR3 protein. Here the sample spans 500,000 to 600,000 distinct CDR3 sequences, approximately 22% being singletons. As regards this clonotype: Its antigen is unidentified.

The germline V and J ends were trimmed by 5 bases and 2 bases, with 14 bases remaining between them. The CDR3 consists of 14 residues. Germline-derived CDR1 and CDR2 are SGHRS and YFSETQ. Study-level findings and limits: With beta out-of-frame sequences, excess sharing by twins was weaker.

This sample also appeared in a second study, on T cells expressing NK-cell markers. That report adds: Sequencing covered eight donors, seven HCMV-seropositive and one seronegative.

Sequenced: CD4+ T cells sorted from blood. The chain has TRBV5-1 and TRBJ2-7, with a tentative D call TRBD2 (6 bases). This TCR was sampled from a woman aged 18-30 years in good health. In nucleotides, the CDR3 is TGCGCCAGCAGTGGGGGGACGTTAGCCTACGAGCAGTACTTC. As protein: CASSGGTLAYEQYF. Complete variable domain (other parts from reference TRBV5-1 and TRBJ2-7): KAGVTQTPRYLIKTRGQQVTLSCSPISGHRSVSWYQQTPGQGLQFLFEYFSETQRNKGNFPGRFSGRQFSNSRSEMNVSTLELGDSALYLCASSGGTLAYEQYFGPGTRLTVT.